This TCR beta chain derives from a study of response to subunit inactivated influenza vaccine. Study-level results: Few additional T cells are recruited per seasonal influenza vaccination, authors suggested.

The sample holds many counts of this clonotype. Its specificity is unknown. TCRdb fed the RT-PCR reads into MiXCR, producing one record per CDR3 protein. The sample has about 520,000 distinct CDR3 sequences; roughly 7.9% are singletons. Trimming took 0 bases from V and 4 from J, leaving 6 bases between them. The CDR3 is 14 residues long. CDR1 SGHAT and CDR2 FQNNGV come from the germline V gene. This rearrangement joins TRBV11-2 to TRBJ2-2; no reliable D call. The sequenced sample was PBMCs from blood, obtained roughly 24 months after vaccination. The sequence came from a man aged 45 to 70 who received an inactivated influenza vaccine. As DNA, the CDR3 is TGTGCCAGCAGCTTAGATCTGGTCACCGGGGAGCTGTTTTTT. Translation gives CASSLDLVTGELFF.